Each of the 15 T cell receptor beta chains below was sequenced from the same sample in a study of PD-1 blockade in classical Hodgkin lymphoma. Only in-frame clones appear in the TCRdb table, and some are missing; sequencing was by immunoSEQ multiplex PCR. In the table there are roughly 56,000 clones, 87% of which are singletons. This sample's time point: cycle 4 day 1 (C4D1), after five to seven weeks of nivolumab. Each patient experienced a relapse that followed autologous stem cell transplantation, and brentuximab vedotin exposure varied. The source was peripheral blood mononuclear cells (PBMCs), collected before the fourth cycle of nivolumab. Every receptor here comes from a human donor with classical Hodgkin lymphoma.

The CDR3 DNA reads as TGTGCCAGCAGCTTAGTGGCAGTAGCTGGAAACACCATATATTTT. Translated, it gives CASSLVAVAGNTIYF. This sequence joins TRBV7-9 and TRBJ1-3, with D uncertain. The CDR3 consists of 15 residues. V was pared by 1 base and J by 2 bases, with 9 bases between. Germline lookup yields CDR1 SEHNR and CDR2 FQNEAQ (reference sequence).

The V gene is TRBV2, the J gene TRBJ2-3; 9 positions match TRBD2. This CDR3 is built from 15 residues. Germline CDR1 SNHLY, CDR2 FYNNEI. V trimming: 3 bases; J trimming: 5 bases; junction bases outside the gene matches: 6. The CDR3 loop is CASSEGGGAVDTQYF. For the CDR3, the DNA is TGTGCCAGCAGTGAGGGCGGGGGGGCGGTAGATACGCAGTATTTT.

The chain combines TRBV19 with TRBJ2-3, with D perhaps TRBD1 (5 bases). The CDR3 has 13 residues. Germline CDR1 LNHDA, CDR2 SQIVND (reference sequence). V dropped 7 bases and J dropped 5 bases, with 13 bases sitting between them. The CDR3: CASTKGREDTQYF. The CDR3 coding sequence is TGTGCCAGTACTAAGGGGCGTGAAGATACGCAGTATTTT.

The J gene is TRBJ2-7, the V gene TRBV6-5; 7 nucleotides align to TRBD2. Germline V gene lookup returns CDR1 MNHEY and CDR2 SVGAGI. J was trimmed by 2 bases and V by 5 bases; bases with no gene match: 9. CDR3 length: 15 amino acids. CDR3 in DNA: TGTGCCAGCAGTAGTAGTGCGGGGGTTCCCTACGAGCAGTACTTC. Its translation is CASSSSAGVPYEQYF.

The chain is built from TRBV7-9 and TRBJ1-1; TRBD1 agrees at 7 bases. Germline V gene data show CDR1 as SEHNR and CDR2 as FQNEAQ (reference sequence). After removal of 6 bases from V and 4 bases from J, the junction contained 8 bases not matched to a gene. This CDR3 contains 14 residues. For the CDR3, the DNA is TGTGCCAGCAGTAGACAGGGCGGGTTCACTGAAGCTTTCTTT. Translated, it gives CASSRQGGFTEAFF.

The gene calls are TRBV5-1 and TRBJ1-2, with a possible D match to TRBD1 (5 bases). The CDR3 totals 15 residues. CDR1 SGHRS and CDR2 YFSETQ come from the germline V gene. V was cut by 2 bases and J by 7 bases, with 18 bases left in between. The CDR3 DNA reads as TGCGCCAGCAGCTTCGTACCCCCTCCTAGGGGTGGCTACACCTTC. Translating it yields CASSFVPPPRGGYTF.

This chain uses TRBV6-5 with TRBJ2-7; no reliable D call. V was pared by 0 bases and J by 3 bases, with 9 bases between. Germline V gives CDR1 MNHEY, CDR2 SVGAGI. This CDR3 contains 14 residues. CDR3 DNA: TGTGCCAGCAGTTACTCGGGCAGCCTCTACGAGCAGTACTTC. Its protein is CASSYSGSLYEQYF.

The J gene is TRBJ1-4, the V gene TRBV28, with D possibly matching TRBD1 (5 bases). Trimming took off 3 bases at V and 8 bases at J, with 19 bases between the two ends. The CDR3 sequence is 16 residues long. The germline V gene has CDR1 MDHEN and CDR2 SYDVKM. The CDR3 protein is CASSFGGTVHKEKLFF. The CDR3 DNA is TGTGCCAGCAGTTTCGGGGGGACGGTCCATAAAGAAAAACTGTTTTTT.

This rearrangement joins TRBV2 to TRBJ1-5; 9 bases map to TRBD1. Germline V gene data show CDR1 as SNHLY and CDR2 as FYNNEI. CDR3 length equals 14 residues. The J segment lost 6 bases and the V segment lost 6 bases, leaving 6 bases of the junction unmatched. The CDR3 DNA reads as TGTGCCAGCAGGGGGACAGGGCCCAGTCAGCCCCAGCATTTT. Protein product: CASRGTGPSQPQHF. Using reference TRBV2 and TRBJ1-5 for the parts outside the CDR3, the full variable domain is EPEVTQTPSHQVTQMGQEVILRCVPISNHLYFYWYRQILGQKVEFLVSFYNNEISEKSEIFDDQFSVERPDGSNFTLKIRSTKLEDSAMYFCASRGTGPSQPQHFGDGTRLSIL.

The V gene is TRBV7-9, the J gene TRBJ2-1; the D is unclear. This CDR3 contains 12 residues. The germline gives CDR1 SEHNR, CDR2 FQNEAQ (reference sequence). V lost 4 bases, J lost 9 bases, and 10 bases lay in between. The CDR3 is CASSSLQSEQFF. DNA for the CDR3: TGTGCCAGCAGCTCTCTACAAAGTGAGCAGTTCTTC.

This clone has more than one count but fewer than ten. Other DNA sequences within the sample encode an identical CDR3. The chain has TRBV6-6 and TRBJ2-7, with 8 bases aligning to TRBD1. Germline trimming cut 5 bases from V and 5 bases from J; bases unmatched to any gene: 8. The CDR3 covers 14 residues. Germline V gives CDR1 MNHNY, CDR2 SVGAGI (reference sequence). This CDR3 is CASSRPMTGDEQYF. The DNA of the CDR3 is TGTGCCAGCAGTCGCCCCATGACAGGGGACGAGCAGTACTTC.

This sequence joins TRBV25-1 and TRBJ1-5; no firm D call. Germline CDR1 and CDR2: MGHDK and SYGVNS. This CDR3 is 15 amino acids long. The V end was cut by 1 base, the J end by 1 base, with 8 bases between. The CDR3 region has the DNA TGTGCCAGCAGTGAATCTGGGTGGAGCAATCAGCCCCAGCATTTT. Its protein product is CASSESGWSNQPQHF.

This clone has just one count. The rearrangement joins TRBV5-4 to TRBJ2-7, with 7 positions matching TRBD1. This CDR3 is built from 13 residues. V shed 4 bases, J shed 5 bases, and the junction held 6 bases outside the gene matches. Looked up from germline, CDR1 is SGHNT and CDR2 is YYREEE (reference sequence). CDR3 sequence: CASSRTGVNEQYF. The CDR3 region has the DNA TGTGCCAGCAGCCGCACAGGGGTCAACGAGCAGTACTTC.

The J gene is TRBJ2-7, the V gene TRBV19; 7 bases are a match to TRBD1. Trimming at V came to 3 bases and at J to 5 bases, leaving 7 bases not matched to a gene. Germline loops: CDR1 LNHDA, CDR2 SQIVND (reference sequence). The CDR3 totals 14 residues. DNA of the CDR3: TGTGCCAGTAGTATCGGGACAGTTCTCGACGAGCAGTACTTC. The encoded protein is CASSIGTVLDEQYF.

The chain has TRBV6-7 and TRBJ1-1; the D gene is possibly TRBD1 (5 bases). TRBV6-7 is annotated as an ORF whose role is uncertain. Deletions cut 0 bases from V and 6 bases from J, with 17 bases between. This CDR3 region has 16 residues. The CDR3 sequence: CASSYSTGRSLPEAFF. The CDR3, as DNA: TGTGCCAGCAGTTACTCCACGGGACGGTCCCTCCCTGAAGCTTTCTTT.